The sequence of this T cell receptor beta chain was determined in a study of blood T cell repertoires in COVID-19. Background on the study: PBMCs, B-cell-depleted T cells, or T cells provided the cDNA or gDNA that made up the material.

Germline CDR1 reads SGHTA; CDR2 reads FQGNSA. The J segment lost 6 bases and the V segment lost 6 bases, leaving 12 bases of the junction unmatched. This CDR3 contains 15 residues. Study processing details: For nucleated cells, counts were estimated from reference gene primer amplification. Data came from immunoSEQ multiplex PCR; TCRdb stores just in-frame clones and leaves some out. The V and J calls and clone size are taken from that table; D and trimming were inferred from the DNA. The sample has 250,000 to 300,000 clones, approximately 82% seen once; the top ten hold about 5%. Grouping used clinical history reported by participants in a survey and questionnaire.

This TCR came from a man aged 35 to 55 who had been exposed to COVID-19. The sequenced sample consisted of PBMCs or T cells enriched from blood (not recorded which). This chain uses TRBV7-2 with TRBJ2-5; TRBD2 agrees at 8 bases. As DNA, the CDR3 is TGTGCCAGCAGGAGAGCGGGAGAGCTTCTAAAGACCCAGTACTTC. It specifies CASRRAGELLKTQYF.